Following are 18 T cell receptor beta chains from one sample sequenced in a study of a mutant IDH1 vaccine in newly diagnosed glioma (dated by TCRdb to 2020 to 2022). Read against the paper, the sample's time point label means: week 11, during vaccination. Every vaccine dose consisted of 300 ug of a 20-mer mutant IDH1 peptide in Montanide, administered subcutaneously together with topical imiquimod. For these TCRs, the target antigens are not known. Receptor libraries were prepared by the immunoSEQ multiplex PCR assay. Entries here come from immuneACCESS through TCRdb and include only in-frame sequences with V and J called. Some clones fail to appear in such tables; in the studies checked, an unresolved V gene covers under half of the shortfall, and the cause of the remainder is unknown. The sample has about 25,000 clones on record, 70% to 80% of them singletons. The top ten constitute approximately 9% of the sample.

The sample consisted of PBMCs, taken from a glioma patient whose treatment included an IDH1 peptide vaccine. The receptors were sampled from a woman between 18 and 29 years old with glioma.

This sequence joins TRBV7-2 and TRBJ1-4; no definite D call. This CDR3 contains 17 residues. Trimming took off 2 bases at V and 1 base at J, with 14 bases between the two ends. CDR1 is SGHTA and CDR2 is FQGNSA in the germline V gene. CDR3 DNA sequence: TGTGCCAGCAGCTTACCGGGTTTCTATGAAACTAATGAAAAACTGTTTTTT. Protein product: CASSLPGFYETNEKLFF. The full variable domain, in which reference TRBV7-2 and TRBJ1-4 provide the parts outside the CDR3, is GAGVSQSPSNKVTEKGKDVELRCDPISGHTALYWYRQSLGQGLEFLIYFQGNSAPDKSGLPSDRFSAERTGGSVSTLTIQRTQQEDSAVYLCASSLPGFYETNEKLFFGSGTQLSVL.

This clone was observed a few times. One junction end disagrees with the germline gene, perhaps due to a read error. The gene calls are TRBV4-1 and TRBJ1-4, with D tentatively TRBD1 (6 bases). From germline, CDR1 is MGHRA and CDR2 YSYEKL. The CDR3 runs 16 residues. Here the CDR3 reads CASSQKAGTTNEKLFF. The CDR3 coding sequence is TGCGCCAGCAGCCAGAAAGCCGGGACAACGAATGAAAAACTGTTTTTT.

J is TRBJ1-1 and V is TRBV27, with D unresolved. CDR1 is MNHEY, CDR2 SMNVEV, per germline (reference sequence). This CDR3 has 14 residues. Trimming took off 2 bases at V and 1 base at J, with 8 bases between the two ends. The CDR3 DNA sequence: TGTGCCAGCAGTTTACAAAGAAGGAACACTGAAGCTTTCTTT. It yields the protein CASSLQRRNTEAFF.

The chain employs TRBV28 and TRBJ1-1; D gene unclear. The CDR3 loop spans 14 amino acids. V lost 3 bases to trimming and J lost 3 bases, with 11 bases between them. The germline V gene encodes CDR1 MDHEN and CDR2 SYDVKM. The CDR3 region has the DNA TGTGCCAGCAGTTTTACTAAAGGGTACACTGAAGCTTTCTTT. It is translated as CASSFTKGYTEAFF.

This chain uses TRBV29-1 with TRBJ2-1; the D is unclear. The germline V gene has CDR1 SQVTM and CDR2 ANQGSEA. The V end lost 6 bases, the J end lost 4 bases, and 16 bases lay between the germline ends. This CDR3 has 14 amino acids. The CDR3 region is CSVRASVRYNEQFF. CDR3 coding DNA: TGCAGCGTAAGGGCCAGCGTAAGGTACAATGAGCAGTTCTTC.

The V call is TRBV5-1, the J call TRBJ2-2; 11 nucleotides match TRBD2. Germline V CDR1 and CDR2: SGHRS, YFSETQ. The J segment lost 3 bases and the V segment lost 5 bases, leaving 9 bases of the junction unmatched. The CDR3 contains 17 residues. The CDR3 DNA is TGCGCCAGCAGTTTGACCCCGGGACTAGCGGACACCGGGGAGCTGTTTTTT. Translating it yields CASSLTPGLADTGELFF.

CDR3 amino acids: CASSYGVVNEKLFF. The CDR3 nucleotides read TGTGCCAGCAGTTACGGGGTAGTGAATGAAAAACTGTTTTTT. The chain carries TRBV6-5 and TRBJ1-4, with D uncertain. The V gene lost 2 bases and the J gene lost 5 bases, with 9 bases spanning the gap. Germline V CDR1 and CDR2: MNHEY, SVGAGI. The CDR3 loop spans 14 amino acids.

The chain joins TRBV7-9 to TRBJ2-3; D may be TRBD2 (6 bases). The germline V gene has CDR1 SEHNR and CDR2 FQNEAQ (reference sequence). The CDR3 has 13 amino acids. The V end lost 6 bases, the J end lost 10 bases, and 17 bases lay between the germline ends. The CDR3 region is CASSATAGRAQYF. The CDR3 nucleotides read TGTGCCAGCAGTGCTACAGCGGGCCGCGCGCAGTATTTT. Full variable domain (rest looked up from reference TRBV7-9 and TRBJ2-3): DTGVSQNPRHKITKRGQNVTFRCDPISEHNRLYWYRQTLGQGPEFLTYFQNEAQLEKSRLLSDRFSAERPKGSFSTLEIQRTEQGDSAMYLCASSATAGRAQYFGPGTRLTVL.

The chain is built from TRBV11-3 and TRBJ2-7; the match to TRBD2 covers 11 bases. The germline gives CDR1 SGHNT, CDR2 YENEEA. This CDR3 is 15 amino acids long. V dropped 2 bases and J dropped 7; count of bases not matched to a gene: 7. CDR3 residues: CASSLPTSGGREQYF. CDR3 in DNA: TGTGCCAGCAGCTTACCCACTAGCGGGGGCAGGGAGCAGTACTTC.

V gene TRBV6-5 combines with J gene TRBJ1-2; 8 bases align to TRBD1. Germline V gene sequence: CDR1 MNHEY, CDR2 SVGAGI. J gave up 6 bases and V 6 bases, and 9 bases lay outside the gene matches. This CDR3 is built from 14 residues. The CDR3 here is CASRQTGEFNGYTF. As DNA, the CDR3 is TGTGCCAGCAGGCAGACAGGGGAGTTTAATGGCTACACCTTC.

The chain uses TRBV27 and TRBJ1-2, with D hard to call. Trimming pared 3 bases from V and 7 bases from J, leaving 9 bases between. The CDR3 is 12 amino acids. CDR1 is MNHEY and CDR2 is SMNVEV in the germline V gene (reference sequence). CDR3 DNA sequence: TGTGCCAGCAGTTTCTCGGGATTTGGCTACACCTTC. As protein: CASSFSGFGYTF.

V and J are TRBV5-6 and TRBJ2-5; D is undetermined. The germline V gene has CDR1 SGHDT and CDR2 YYEEEE. This CDR3 contains 11 residues. V was trimmed by 5 bases and J by 0 bases, leaving 2 bases between them. The CDR3 bases are TGTGCCAGCAGTTACCAAGAGACCCAGTACTTC. Amino acids: CASSYQETQYF.

The rearrangement links TRBV19 to TRBJ2-3; 8 positions agree with TRBD2. Germline V gene lookup returns CDR1 LNHDA and CDR2 SQIVND (reference sequence). The CDR3 covers 16 residues. V trimming: 7 bases; J trimming: 0 bases; junction bases outside the gene matches: 9. CDR3 sequence (DNA): TGTGCCAGTACCTCGGGGGGGGCTACTAGCACAGATACGCAGTATTTT. Amino acids: CASTSGGATSTDTQYF.

The chain recombines TRBV10-3 with TRBJ1-1; D unclear. The ends were cut back, 4 bases at V and 1 base at J, with 10 bases in the middle. This CDR3 region has 14 residues. Germline V CDR1 and CDR2: ENHRY, SYGVKD. CDR3 DNA: TGTGCCATCAGTGTGCGAGCTGAGAACACTGAAGCTTTCTTT. Translated, it gives CAISVRAENTEAFF.

V usage is TRBV5-4 and J usage is TRBJ2-2; TRBD1 agrees at 7 bases. V lost 1 base, J lost 4 bases, and 1 base stayed unmatched. CDR1 is SGHNT and CDR2 is YYREEE in the germline V gene (reference sequence). The CDR3 length is 14 residues. The CDR3 loop is CASSLTGVTGELFF. CDR3 in DNA: TGTGCCAGCAGCTTGACAGGGGTCACCGGGGAGCTGTTTTTT.

This chain joins TRBV5-4 and TRBJ2-5; either TRBD1 or TRBD2 may supply D (5 bases each). CDR3 length equals 14 residues. V was trimmed by 6 bases and J by 1 base, leaving 13 bases between them. From germline, CDR1 is SGHNT and CDR2 YYREEE (reference sequence). The DNA for the CDR3 is TGTGCCAGCACCATAAGGGGACCCCAAGAGACCCAGTACTTC. The encoded protein is CASTIRGPQETQYF.

This chain uses TRBV9 with TRBJ1-5, with 8 bases fitting TRBD1. From germline, CDR1 is SGDLS and CDR2 YYNGEE. The CDR3 sequence is 14 residues long. V lost 3 bases, J lost 6 bases, and 5 bases stayed unmatched. The CDR3 DNA reads TGTGCCAGCAGCGCGCAGGGGGCGACTCAGCCCCAGCATTTT. Translated, it gives CASSAQGATQPQHF.

V and J are TRBV28 and TRBJ1-3; 10 bases are a match to TRBD1. The CDR3 runs to 17 residues. V dropped 5 bases and J dropped 0; count of bases not matched to a gene: 7. Germline loops: CDR1 MDHEN, CDR2 SYDVKM. CDR3 sequence reads: CASSTTGGKSSGNTIYF. CDR3 bases: TGTGCCAGCAGTACGACAGGGGGCAAAAGCTCTGGAAACACCATATATTTT. The variable domain in full, completed from reference TRBV28 and TRBJ1-3, reads DVKVTQSSRYLVKRTGEKVFLECVQDMDHENMFWYRQDPGLGLRLIYFSYDVKMKEKGDIPEGYSVSREKKERFSLILESASTNQTSMYLCASSTTGGKSSGNTIYFGEGSWLTVV.